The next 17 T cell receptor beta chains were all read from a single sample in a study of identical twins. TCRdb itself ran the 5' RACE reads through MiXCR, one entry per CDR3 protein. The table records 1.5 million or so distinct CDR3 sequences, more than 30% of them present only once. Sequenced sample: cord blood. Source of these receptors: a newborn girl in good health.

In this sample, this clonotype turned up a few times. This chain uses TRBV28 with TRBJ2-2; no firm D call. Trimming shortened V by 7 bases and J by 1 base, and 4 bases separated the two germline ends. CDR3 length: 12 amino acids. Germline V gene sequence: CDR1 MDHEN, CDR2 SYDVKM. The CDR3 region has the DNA TGTGCCAGCATACGGAACACCGGGGAGCTGTTTTTT. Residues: CASIRNTGELFF.

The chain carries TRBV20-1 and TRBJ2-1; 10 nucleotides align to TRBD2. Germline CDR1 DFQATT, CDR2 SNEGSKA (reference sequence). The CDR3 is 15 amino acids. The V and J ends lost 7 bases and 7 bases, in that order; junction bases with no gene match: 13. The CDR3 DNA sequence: TGCAGTGGAAACGTCCTAGCGGGGGCCGGGAATGAGCAGTTCTTC. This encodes CSGNVLAGAGNEQFF.

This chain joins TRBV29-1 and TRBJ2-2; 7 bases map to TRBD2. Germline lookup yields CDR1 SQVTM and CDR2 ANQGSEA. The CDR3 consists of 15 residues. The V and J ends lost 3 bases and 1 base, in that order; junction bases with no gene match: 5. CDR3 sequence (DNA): TGCAGCGTTGAGCGAGGGAGGGGGAACACCGGGGAGCTGTTTTTT. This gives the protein CSVERGRGNTGELFF.

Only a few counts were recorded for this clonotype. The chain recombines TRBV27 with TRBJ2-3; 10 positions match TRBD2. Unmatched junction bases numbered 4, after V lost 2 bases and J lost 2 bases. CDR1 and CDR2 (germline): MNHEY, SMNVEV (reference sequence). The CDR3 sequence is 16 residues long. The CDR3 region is CASSLPSGGVTDTQYF. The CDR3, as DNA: TGTGCCAGCAGTTTACCCAGCGGGGGGGTCACAGATACGCAGTATTTT.

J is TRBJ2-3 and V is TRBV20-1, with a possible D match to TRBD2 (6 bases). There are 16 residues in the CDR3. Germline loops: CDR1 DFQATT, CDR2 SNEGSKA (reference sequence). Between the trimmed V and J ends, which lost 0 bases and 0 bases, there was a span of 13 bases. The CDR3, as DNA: TGCAGTGCTAGAGAGACTAGAGGGAGGAGCACAGATACGCAGTATTTT. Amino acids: CSARETRGRSTDTQYF.

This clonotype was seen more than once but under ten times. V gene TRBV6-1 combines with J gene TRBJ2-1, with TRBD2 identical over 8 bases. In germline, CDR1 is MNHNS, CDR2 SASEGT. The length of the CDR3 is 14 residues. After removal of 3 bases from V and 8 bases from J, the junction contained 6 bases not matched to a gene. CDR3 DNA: TGTGCCAGCAGTGACCCGGGACTAGTGCATGAGCAGTTCTTC. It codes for CASSDPGLVHEQFF.

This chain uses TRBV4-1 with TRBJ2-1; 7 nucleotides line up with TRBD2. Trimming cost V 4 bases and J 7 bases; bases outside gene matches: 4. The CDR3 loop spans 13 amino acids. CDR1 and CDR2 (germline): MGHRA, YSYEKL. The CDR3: CASSRPAGNEQFF. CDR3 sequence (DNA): TGCGCCAGCAGCCGCCCAGCGGGGAATGAGCAGTTCTTC.

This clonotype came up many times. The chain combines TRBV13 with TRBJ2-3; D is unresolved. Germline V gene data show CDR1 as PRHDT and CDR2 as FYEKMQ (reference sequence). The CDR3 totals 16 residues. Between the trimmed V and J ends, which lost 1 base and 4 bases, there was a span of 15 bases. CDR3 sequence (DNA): TGTGCCAGCAGCTTAGTTTCTTCGAACGAATCAGATACGCAGTATTTT. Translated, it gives CASSLVSSNESDTQYF.

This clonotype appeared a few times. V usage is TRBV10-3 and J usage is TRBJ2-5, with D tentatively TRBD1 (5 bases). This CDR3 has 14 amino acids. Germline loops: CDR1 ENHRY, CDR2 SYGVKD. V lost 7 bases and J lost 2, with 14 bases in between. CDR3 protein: CAIKNRHLQETQYF. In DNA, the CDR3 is TGTGCCATCAAAAACAGGCACCTACAAGAGACCCAGTACTTC.

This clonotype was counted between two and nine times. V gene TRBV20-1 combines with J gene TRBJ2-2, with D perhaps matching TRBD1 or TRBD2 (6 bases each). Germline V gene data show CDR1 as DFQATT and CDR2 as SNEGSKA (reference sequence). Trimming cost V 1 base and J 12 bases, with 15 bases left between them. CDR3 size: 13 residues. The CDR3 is CSARGRGVEKLFF. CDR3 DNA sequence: TGCAGTGCTAGAGGGAGGGGGGTCGAGAAGCTGTTTTTT.

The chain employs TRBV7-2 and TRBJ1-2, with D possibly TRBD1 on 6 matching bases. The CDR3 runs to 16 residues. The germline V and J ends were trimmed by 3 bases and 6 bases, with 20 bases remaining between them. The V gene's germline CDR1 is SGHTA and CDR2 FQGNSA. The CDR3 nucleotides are TGTGCCAGCAGCTTTTTAGTCCGGGGGCGCGGGAATGGCTACACCTTC. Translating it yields CASSFLVRGRGNGYTF.

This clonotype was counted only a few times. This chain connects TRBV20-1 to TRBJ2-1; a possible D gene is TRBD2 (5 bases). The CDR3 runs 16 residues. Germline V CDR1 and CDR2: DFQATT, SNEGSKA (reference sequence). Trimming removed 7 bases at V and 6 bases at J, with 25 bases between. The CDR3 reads CSDEGIGNGPSNEQFF. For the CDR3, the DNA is TGCAGTGATGAGGGTATCGGCAATGGGCCCTCCAATGAGCAGTTCTTC.

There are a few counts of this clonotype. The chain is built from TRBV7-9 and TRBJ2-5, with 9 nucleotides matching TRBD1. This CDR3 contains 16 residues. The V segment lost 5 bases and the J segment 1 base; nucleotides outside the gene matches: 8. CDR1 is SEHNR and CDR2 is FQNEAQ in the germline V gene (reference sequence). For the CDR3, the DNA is TGTGCCAGCAGCCGATACCGGGACAGGGCCCAAGAGACCCAGTACTTC. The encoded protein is CASSRYRDRAQETQYF.

The CDR3 DNA sequence: TGTGCCAGCAGTTACAGGGCAGGGATACATGAAAAACTGTTTTTT. Its protein product is CASSYRAGIHEKLFF. The chain has TRBV6-5 and TRBJ1-4, with D possibly TRBD1 on 5 matching bases. CDR1 and CDR2 (germline): MNHEY, SVGAGI. V lost 2 bases and J lost 6, with 13 bases in between. The CDR3 is 15 residues long.

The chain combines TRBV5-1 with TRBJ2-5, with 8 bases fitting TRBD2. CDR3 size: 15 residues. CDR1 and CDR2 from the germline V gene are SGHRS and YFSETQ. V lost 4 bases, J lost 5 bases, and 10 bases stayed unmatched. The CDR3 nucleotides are TGCGCCAGCAGCCCTGGACTAGCCGTGGGGGAGACCCAGTACTTC. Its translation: CASSPGLAVGETQYF.

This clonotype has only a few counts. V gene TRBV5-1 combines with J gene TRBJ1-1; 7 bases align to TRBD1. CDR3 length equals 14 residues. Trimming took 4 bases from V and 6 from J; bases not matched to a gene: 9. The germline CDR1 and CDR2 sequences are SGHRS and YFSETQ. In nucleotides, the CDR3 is TGCGCCAGCAGCGCCGACAGGGAGTGGGCTGAAGCTTTCTTT. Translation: CASSADREWAEAFF.

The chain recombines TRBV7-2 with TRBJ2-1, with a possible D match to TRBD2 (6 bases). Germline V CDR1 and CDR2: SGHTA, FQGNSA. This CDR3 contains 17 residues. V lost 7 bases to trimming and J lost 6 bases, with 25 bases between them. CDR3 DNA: TGTGCCAGCACCCGTAAGCACCGGGAGAAATTGACCAATGAGCAGTTCTTC. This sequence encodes CASTRKHREKLTNEQFF.